This T cell receptor (beta chain) was identified in a study of response to subunit inactivated influenza vaccine. Broader study findings: With each seasonal influenza vaccination, the authors suggested, few new T cells are recruited.

TCRdb independently ran MiXCR on the RT-PCR reads; one entry per CDR3 protein. The table has around 250,000 distinct CDR3 sequences, 10% to 15% seen once. The sample holds a few counts of this clonotype. What it binds is unknown. This CDR3 has 13 residues. Germline V gene lookup returns CDR1 ENHRY and CDR2 SYGVKD. Trimming pared 6 bases from V and 3 bases from J, leaving 11 bases between. The sequence was obtained from a man aged 50-59 years who received an inactivated influenza vaccine. The source material was non-naive T cells sorted from PBMCs, sampled roughly 2 weeks before vaccination. V and J are TRBV10-3 and TRBJ1-1, with a weak D call TRBD1 (5 bases). The chain's CDR3 is CAIRGGLYTEAFF. As DNA, the CDR3 is TGTGCCATCAGGGGGGGTCTTTACACTGAAGCTTTCTTT.